These 14 T cell receptor beta chains originate from one sample sequenced in a study of graft-versus-host responses after intestinal transplantation. From the graft tissue, intraepithelial and lamina propria lymphocytes were released through processing. Assay used: immunoSEQ multiplex PCR; TCRdb lists only in-frame clones, some missing. The sample shows about 63,000 clones, roughly 90% of them seen only once. Sequenced material: ileum tissue, taken 357 days after transplant. All receptors derive from a human patient who received an intestinal transplant, so some T cells may come from the graft donor.

This rearrangement joins TRBV7-2 to TRBJ1-5; D is undetermined. The CDR3 has 15 residues. The V end was cut by 3 bases, the J end by 7 bases, with 16 bases between. Per germline, CDR1 SGHTA and CDR2 FQGNSA. The CDR3 nucleotides read TGTGCCAGCAGCTTTACTGCCAGTTCTGGGCAGCCCCAGCATTTT. As protein: CASSFTASSGQPQHF.

The chain links TRBV5-1 to TRBJ2-4; 9 positions match TRBD1. Trimming cost V 4 bases and J 0 bases; bases outside gene matches: 11. Germline CDR1 reads SGHRS; CDR2 reads YFSETQ. The CDR3 is 18 amino acids. This chain's CDR3 is CASSLDPGQGEAKNIQYF. CDR3 sequence (DNA): TGCGCCAGCAGCCTGGATCCGGGACAGGGCGAAGCCAAAAACATTCAGTACTTC.

The chain uses TRBV6-5 and TRBJ2-1; 7 bases agree with TRBD2. Unmatched junction bases numbered 12, after V lost 1 base and J lost 9 bases. The CDR3 totals 16 residues. Germline CDR1 is MNHEY and CDR2 is SVGAGI. The CDR3 coding sequence is TGTGCCAGCAGTTACTACCTAACTAGTGGGGGGGGTGAGCAGTTCTTC. Residues: CASSYYLTSGGGEQFF.

The chain recombines TRBV27 with TRBJ1-5; 9 nucleotides align to TRBD1. In germline, CDR1 is MNHEY, CDR2 SMNVEV (reference sequence). J lost 11 bases, V lost 5 bases, and 10 bases had no gene match. The CDR3 is 14 residues long. Here the CDR3 DNA reads TGTGCCAGCAGTGTCGGGACAGGGACTACAGCCCAGCATTTT. It specifies CASSVGTGTTAQHF.

The chain links TRBV18 to TRBJ2-2; 10 bases are shared with TRBD1. Trimming at V came to 8 bases and at J to 4 bases, leaving 7 bases not matched to a gene. CDR3 length equals 15 residues. CDR1 is KGHSH, CDR2 LQKENI, per germline. CDR3 region: CASARGQGSTGELFF. CDR3 coding DNA: TGTGCCAGCGCACGGGGACAGGGGAGCACCGGGGAGCTGTTTTTT.

This clone was observed a single time. This rearrangement joins TRBV4-1 to TRBJ2-1; D is undetermined. Germline V gives CDR1 MGHRA, CDR2 YSYEKL. Trimming shortened V by 0 bases and J by 8 bases, and 5 bases separated the two germline ends. CDR3 length: 12 residues. The CDR3 coding sequence is TGCGCCAGCAGCCAAGACGGCGATGAGCAGTTCTTC. Amino acid sequence: CASSQDGDEQFF.

This sequence joins TRBV7-6 and TRBJ1-6; TRBD1 agrees at 8 bases. V lost 5 bases, J lost 13 bases, and 10 bases stayed unmatched. This CDR3 is 14 amino acids long. The germline CDR1 and CDR2 sequences are SGHVS and FNYEAQ. In DNA, the CDR3 is TGTGCCAGCAGCCCGGACAGGGAAAGAGTGCCCCTCCACTTT. Its protein product is CASSPDRERVPLHF.

The chain couples TRBV6-5 to TRBJ2-2; D is unresolved. Germline V gene lookup returns CDR1 MNHEY and CDR2 SVGAGI. This CDR3 has 12 residues. Deletions cut 6 bases from V and 0 bases from J, with 2 bases between. The CDR3 region has the DNA TGTGCCAGCAGATCGAACACCGGGGAGCTGTTTTTT. Translation: CASRSNTGELFF.

The rearrangement uses TRBV7-9 and TRBJ2-1, with D possibly TRBD1 on 6 matching bases. CDR1 and CDR2 from the germline V gene are SEHNR and FQNEAQ (reference sequence). V was shortened by 9 bases and J by 9 bases, with 6 bases between the two germline ends. The CDR3 is 9 amino acids. CDR3 DNA sequence: TGTGCCAGACAGGGTGAGCAGTTCTTC. It is translated as CARQGEQFF.

This chain links TRBV29-1 with TRBJ2-2; weak D call: TRBD1 (5 bases). V was pared by 7 bases and J by 7 bases, with 13 bases between. The CDR3 covers 12 residues. Germline V CDR1 and CDR2: SQVTM, ANQGSEA. CDR3 region: CSGGHAVGELFF. The CDR3 coding sequence is TGCAGCGGCGGACACGCGGTCGGGGAGCTGTTTTTT.

V and J are TRBV2 and TRBJ2-3; no definite D call. This CDR3 region has 14 residues. Trimming stripped 8 bases from V and 0 bases from J, with 12 bases between. The germline CDR1 and CDR2 sequences are SNHLY and FYNNEI. In DNA, the CDR3 is TGTGCCAGCCGCGTGGGTCTTAGCACAGATACGCAGTATTTT. This encodes CASRVGLSTDTQYF.

The chain carries TRBV11-2 and TRBJ1-5, with D perhaps matching TRBD1 (5 bases). CDR1 and CDR2 from the germline V gene are SGHAT and FQNNGV. The CDR3 runs to 14 residues. V shed 3 bases and J shed 7 bases, with 13 bases lying between them. CDR3 nucleotides: TGTGCCAGCAGCTTGTCCGGGGAGGGGCAGCCCCAGCATTTT. It specifies CASSLSGEGQPQHF. The whole variable domain, remainder taken from reference TRBV11-2 and TRBJ1-5, is EAGVAQSPRYKIIEKRQSVAFWCNPISGHATLYWYQQILGQGPKLLIQFQNNGVVDDSQLPKDRFSAERLKGVDSTLKIQPAKLEDSAVYLCASSLSGEGQPQHFGDGTRLSIL.

This clone was seen a handful of times. V is TRBV5-6 and J is TRBJ2-3; 9 bases are a match to TRBD1. The CDR3 totals 15 residues. Germline V CDR1 and CDR2: SGHDT, YYEEEE. The J segment lost 3 bases and the V segment lost 1 base, leaving 3 bases of the junction unmatched. This CDR3 is CASSLTGGFTDTQYF. Here the CDR3 DNA reads TGTGCCAGCAGCTTGACAGGGGGCTTTACAGATACGCAGTATTTT. The full variable domain, with the rest looked up from reference TRBV5-6 and TRBJ2-3, is DAGVTQSPTHLIKTRGQQVTLRCSPKSGHDTVSWYQQALGQGPQFIFQYYEEEERQRGNFPDRFSGHQFPNYSSELNVNALLLGDSALYLCASSLTGGFTDTQYFGPGTRLTVL.

The chain carries TRBV11-2 and TRBJ1-1, with D perhaps matching TRBD1 (5 bases). The V gene lost 2 bases and the J gene lost 8 bases, with 9 bases spanning the gap. Germline V gene lookup returns CDR1 SGHAT and CDR2 FQNNGV. The CDR3 spans 12 residues. The CDR3 sequence: CASSLTDREAFF. CDR3 DNA: TGTGCCAGCAGCTTAACCGACAGAGAAGCTTTCTTT.